This T cell receptor (beta chain) originates from a study of vaccination and CD4 T cells after COVID-19. Remarks on this clonotype: The antigen is unknown. A read error may produce the germline difference seen at one junction end.

Whole-study findings and limits: Among reactive clones from convalescent patients, a median roughly 86% appeared only post-vaccination.

The CDR3 sequence is 16 residues long. The germline V gene encodes CDR1 DFQATT and CDR2 SNEGSKA (reference sequence). Cultured CD4+ T cell DNA was sequenced using the Oncomine TCR Beta short-read assay. MiXCR, run by TCRdb on the PCR reads, gives a single entry per CDR3 protein. The sample lists roughly 14,000 distinct CDR3 sequences, 40% to 60% seen once, with more than 9% in the top ten. Treatment meaning: approximately nine-day PBMC culture with coronavirus spike peptide pools or control peptides (ViraFEST assay). Alongside around 9.2 IU/ml IL-2 and around 10 ug/ml peptide pools, PBMCs were cultured at a few million per well.

The receptor's source is a human donor who had recovered from COVID-19. V usage is TRBV20-1 and J usage is TRBJ2-5; tentatively, D is TRBD1 or TRBD2 (6 bases each). The sequencing used CD4+ T cells from blood, cultured in vitro, collected before SARS-CoV-2 vaccination. The DNA for the CDR3 is TGCAGTGCGAGAGGGTTGGTTCGGGGGCCGCAAGAGACCCAGTACTTC. Protein: CSARGLVRGPQETQYF.